The clone carrying this TCR beta chain was counted a single time. Its matching antigen is unknown. The data were taken from a study of cytomegalovirus exposure and HLA in healthy donors. Study details: The use of the same platform for the roughly 130 validation repertoires and the 600 to 800 first-cohort repertoires was reported by a later analysis.

V lost 6 bases and J 0 bases, leaving 15 bases between the germline ends. Per the germline V gene, CDR1 is MDHEN and CDR2 is SYDVKM. The CDR3 sequence is 16 residues long. The protocol was immunoSEQ multiplex PCR, while the TCRdb copy is restricted to in-frame clones and leaves out a portion. Of roughly 100,000 clones listed, about 85% are singletons. Study-level results: Testing in vitro showed three CMV-associated chains specific for CMV antigens. Later, an analysis found that TCR clusters from the first cohort tended to co-occur in the 90 to 150 validation repertoires. Most observed TCR sequences were rare, whereas some public TCRs were detected in many donors.

This chain uses TRBV28 with TRBJ1-3; D gene unclear. The TCR originated in a woman younger than 35 in good health and CMV-seropositive. The sequenced sample was PBMCs. The CDR3 is CASRTWGGNSGNTIYF. The CDR3, as DNA: TGTGCCAGCAGGACCTGGGGAGGCAACTCTGGAAACACCATATATTTT.